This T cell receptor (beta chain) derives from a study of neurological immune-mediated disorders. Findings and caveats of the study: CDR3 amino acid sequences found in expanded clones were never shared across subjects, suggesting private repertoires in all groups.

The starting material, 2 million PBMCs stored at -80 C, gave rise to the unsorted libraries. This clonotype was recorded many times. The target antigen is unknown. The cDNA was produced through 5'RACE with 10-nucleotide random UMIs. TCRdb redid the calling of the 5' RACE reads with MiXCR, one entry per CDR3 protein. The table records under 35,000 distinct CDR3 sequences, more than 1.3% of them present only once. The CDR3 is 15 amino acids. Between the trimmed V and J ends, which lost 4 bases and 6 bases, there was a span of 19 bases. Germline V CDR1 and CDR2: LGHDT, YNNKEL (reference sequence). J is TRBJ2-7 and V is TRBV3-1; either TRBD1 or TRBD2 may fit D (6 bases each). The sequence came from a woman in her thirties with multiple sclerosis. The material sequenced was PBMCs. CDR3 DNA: TGTGCCAGCAGCCTACTGGGCGGAGGGGGTCGCGAGCAGTACTTC. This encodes CASSLLGGGGREQYF.